This T cell receptor (beta chain) was recovered during a study of shared clonotypes between healthy human individuals. Germline values: CDR1 MDHEN, CDR2 SYDVKM. This CDR3 region has 16 residues. Trimming pared 1 base from V and 5 bases from J, leaving 17 bases between. Study-wide points: Richness estimates generally favored naive over memory subsets. Of the naive CD4 clonotypes, approximately 5% were shared across a handful of donors.

The method was immunoSEQ multiplex PCR; TCRdb's version includes in-frame clones alone and lacks a portion of them. The repertoire includes some 1,100,000 clones, 78% of them detected once, and 0.52% sits in the top ten. In the CD4+ fraction, cells were divided into CD45RA+ naive and CD45RA-negative memory subsets. About this clone itself: Its antigen is unknown.

The rearrangement links TRBV28 to TRBJ1-2; no definite D call. The sequenced sample was memory CD4+ T cells from PBMCs. Indicated subset: CD45RA-negative fraction. The receptor was isolated from a man aged 18 to 30 in good health. Some clones in this sample may be carry-over from other donors' samples. The CDR3 DNA follows: TGTGCCAGCAGTTTATCCGGGTCTATGTTTCGTTATGGCTACACCTTC. This translates into CASSLSGSMFRYGYTF.